This T cell receptor beta chain was identified in a study of technical replicates of blood from a handful of donors. The CDR3 has 15 residues. CDR1 SEHNR and CDR2 FQNEAQ come from the germline V gene (reference sequence). J was trimmed by 5 bases and V by 6 bases; bases with no gene match: 6. The data were produced by immunoSEQ multiplex PCR, yet TCRdb's version contains in-frame clones alone and is incomplete. Of about 53,000 clones in the sample, 70% to 90% were seen once. Material for sequencing was PBMCs. The TCR originated in a human donor in good health. Some clones in this sample may be carry-over from other donors' samples. The V gene is TRBV7-9, the J gene TRBJ2-5, with 13 bases matching TRBD2. CDR3 nucleotides: TGTGCCAGCAGTCCACTAGCGGGGGGGCGTGAGACCCAGTACTTC. Amino acids: CASSPLAGGRETQYF.